This TCR beta chain appears in the sequencing data of a study of cytomegalovirus exposure and HLA in healthy donors. Background on the study: The approximately 120 validation repertoires and the roughly 670 first-cohort repertoires shared a platform, a later analysis reported. Study-wide findings and caveats: About 150 TCR beta chains were listed as cytomegalovirus-associated. In vitro data verified three CMV-associated chains as specific for CMV antigens.

It was the approximately 120-subject validation cohort, separate from the roughly 700-subject first cohort, to which the donors belonged. Sequencing was performed with immunoSEQ multiplex PCR; in TCRdb, only in-frame clones are kept and a portion is missing. This table holds more than 85,000 clones, more than 75% found once. A word on this clone: Its cognate antigen is unknown.

The sample comprised PBMCs. This sequence originates from a young woman in good health and CMV-seropositive.

This CDR3 reads CASSNTRGLSYEQYF. DNA of the CDR3: TGTGCCAGCAGCAACACCAGGGGGTTATCCTACGAGCAGTACTTC. V gene TRBV11-2 combines with J gene TRBJ2-7, with 7 nucleotides matching TRBD1. Per the germline V gene, CDR1 is SGHAT and CDR2 is FQNNGV. The CDR3 length is 15 residues. With 5 bases clipped from V and 1 base from J, the junction kept 8 bases outside the gene matches.